The next 24 T cell receptor beta chains were all read from a single sample in a study of cytomegalovirus exposure and HLA in healthy donors (dated by TCRdb to the late 2010s). Library preparation was by the immunoSEQ multiplex PCR assay. The multiplex PCR relied on a mix of 60 forward primers for TCR Vbeta segments and 13 reverse primers for TCR Jbeta segments. The source is immuneACCESS, and TCRdb retained only in-frame sequences with V and J called. Part of the clones is not carried over; for the studies checked, unresolved V genes explain less than half of this, and the remainder is unexplained. The sample table lists under 150,000 clones, 76% of them with a count of one. The ten biggest clones cover approximately 4% of the sample. Material: PBMCs. These receptors were obtained from a man aged 18 to 29 in good health and CMV-seronegative.

This rearrangement joins TRBV13 to TRBJ2-3; tentative D call: TRBD2 (7 bases). V was trimmed by 1 base and J by 0 bases, leaving 14 bases between them. Germline V CDR1 and CDR2: PRHDT, FYEKMQ (reference sequence). The length of the CDR3 is 17 residues. CDR3 sequence: CASSLAGGIASTDTQYF. In DNA form, the CDR3 reads TGTGCCAGCAGCTTAGCGGGGGGCATTGCTAGCACAGATACGCAGTATTTT.

The chain employs TRBV7-9 and TRBJ1-1; possible D gene TRBD1, 6 bases. Trimming cost V 5 bases and J 0 bases, with 13 bases left between them. From germline, CDR1 is SEHNR and CDR2 FQNEAQ (reference sequence). The CDR3 is 15 residues long. The CDR3 region is CASSEDSLMNTEAFF. CDR3 coding DNA: TGTGCCAGCAGCGAGGACAGCTTAATGAACACTGAAGCTTTCTTT.

The rearrangement links TRBV19 to TRBJ2-2, with D unresolved. The CDR3 has 14 amino acids. Germline CDR1 LNHDA, CDR2 SQIVND (reference sequence). Trimming removed 4 bases from V and 1 base from J, with 7 bases in between. Here the CDR3 DNA reads TGTGCCAGTAGTACCGAGTTGAACACCGGGGAGCTGTTTTTT. It encodes CASSTELNTGELFF.

The genes are TRBV4-2 and TRBJ2-7, with D possibly matching TRBD2 (6 bases). This CDR3 spans 15 amino acids. Germline V CDR1 and CDR2: LGHNA, YNFKEQ. Trimming left V 0 bases short and J 2 bases short, with 11 bases between. CDR3 amino acids: CASSQESPGAYEQYF. In DNA, the CDR3 is TGTGCCAGCAGCCAAGAATCCCCGGGAGCCTACGAGCAGTACTTC.

The CDR3: CASSLAQSTGAGELFF. The CDR3 DNA follows: TGCGCCAGCAGCTTGGCACAATCTACAGGGGCCGGGGAGCTGTTTTTT. This chain links TRBV5-1 with TRBJ2-2; TRBD1 matches 7 bases. Germline CDR1 SGHRS, CDR2 YFSETQ. The CDR3 has 16 amino acids. Trimming at V came to 0 bases and at J to 6 bases, leaving 8 bases not matched to a gene.

This clone is a singleton in its sample. The chain uses TRBV5-1 and TRBJ1-6, with D possibly matching TRBD1 (6 bases). CDR3 length equals 15 residues. The V and J ends lost 2 bases and 7 bases respectively, with 13 bases between them. The V gene's germline CDR1 is SGHRS and CDR2 YFSETQ. The CDR3 sequence is CASSLTPGHNSPLHF. The DNA of the CDR3 is TGCGCCAGCAGCTTAACCCCGGGACACAATTCACCCCTCCACTTT.

The chain recombines TRBV19 with TRBJ1-5; no clear D gene. Trimming shortened V by 9 bases and J by 2 bases, and 11 bases separated the two germline ends. Per germline, CDR1 LNHDA and CDR2 SQIVND (reference sequence). The CDR3 runs 13 residues. CDR3 in amino acids: CASQDPGNQPQHF. The CDR3 DNA reads as TGTGCCAGCCAGGATCCGGGCAATCAGCCCCAGCATTTT.

The rearrangement joins TRBV7-3 to TRBJ2-1; D call uncertain. The length of the CDR3 is 18 residues. The V gene lost 2 bases and the J gene lost 0 bases, with 17 bases spanning the gap. Germline V CDR1 and CDR2: SGHTA, FQGTGA. The CDR3 reads CASSLLPFTHSSYNEQFF. The CDR3 DNA reads TGTGCCAGCAGCTTACTACCTTTTACCCATAGCTCCTACAATGAGCAGTTCTTC.

This chain uses TRBV6-1 with TRBJ2-3; D remains ambiguous. Trimming left V 7 bases short and J 2 bases short, with 4 bases between. In germline, CDR1 is MNHNS, CDR2 SASEGT. This CDR3 is 11 amino acids long. The CDR3 here is CASTYTDTQYF. The CDR3 DNA reads as TGTGCCAGCACTTACACAGATACGCAGTATTTT.

The V call is TRBV5-6, the J call TRBJ1-5; unclear D gene. Germline CDR1 reads SGHDT; CDR2 reads YYEEEE. Trimming stripped 2 bases from V and 6 bases from J, with 9 bases between. This CDR3 has 13 residues. CDR3 residues: CASSFGGGQPQHF. DNA for the CDR3: TGTGCCAGCAGCTTTGGCGGAGGTCAGCCCCAGCATTTT.

This rearrangement joins TRBV30 to TRBJ2-2; perhaps TRBD2 as D (5 bases). CDR3 length: 14 residues. The germline V gene encodes CDR1 GTSNPN and CDR2 SVGIG (reference sequence). Trimming left V 5 bases short and J 5 bases short, with 15 bases between. The CDR3 DNA follows: TGTGCCTGGGGCGTCGTCGGGGAAACCGGGGAGCTGTTTTTT. As protein: CAWGVVGETGELFF.

CDR3 DNA: TGCGCCAGCAGCTGGTCGACAGGCTACGAGCAGTACTTC. This gives the protein CASSWSTGYEQYF. This sequence joins TRBV5-1 and TRBJ2-5; D may be TRBD1 (6 bases). The J call is doubtful: the DNA matches TRBJ2-7 better. The V gene's germline CDR1 is SGHRS and CDR2 YFSETQ. The CDR3 extends over 13 amino acids.

The table lists this clone with a few counts. The chain uses TRBV30 and TRBJ2-5; D gene uncertain. The CDR3 is 11 amino acids. V dropped 4 bases and J dropped 1 base, with 4 bases sitting between them. Germline CDR1 and CDR2: GTSNPN and SVGIG (reference sequence). This chain's CDR3 is CAWNSQETQYF. The CDR3 nucleotides are TGTGCCTGGAACAGCCAAGAGACCCAGTACTTC.

To note about this clone: Other DNA sequences from this sample encode an identical CDR3 as well. The V gene is TRBV7-9, the J gene TRBJ1-2, with D perhaps matching TRBD1 (6 bases). Germline CDR1 SEHNR, CDR2 FQNEAQ (reference sequence). The CDR3 loop spans 13 amino acids. V shed 5 bases and J shed 2 bases, with 9 bases lying between them. The CDR3 DNA is TGTGCCAGCAGCGCAGACAGGAACTATGGCTACACCTTC. This codes for CASSADRNYGYTF.

The rearrangement links TRBV5-6 to TRBJ1-2; 10 bases line up with TRBD1. The germline gives CDR1 SGHDT, CDR2 YYEEEE. This CDR3 is 16 amino acids long. V was clipped by 0 bases and J by 2 bases; unmatched bases: 4. This CDR3 reads CASSLEGQGSNYGYTF. DNA of the CDR3: TGTGCCAGCAGCTTGGAGGGACAGGGGTCGAACTATGGCTACACCTTC.

There are a few counts of this clone. The chain uses TRBV5-3 and TRBJ2-7; 7 bases match TRBD1. TRBV5-3 is sorted into the ORF group, with uncertain function. V lost 0 bases and J lost 0; bases outside the gene matches: 6. This CDR3 comprises 16 residues. CDR3 coding DNA: TGTGCCAGAAGCTTGGAACAGGGGCCCAACTCCTACGAGCAGTACTTC. As protein: CARSLEQGPNSYEQYF.

This rearrangement joins TRBV6-6 to TRBJ1-5; the D gene is possibly TRBD1 (6 bases). Trimming removed 6 bases at V and 3 bases at J, with 12 bases between. Germline CDR1 and CDR2: MNHNY and SVGAGI (reference sequence). The CDR3 loop spans 14 amino acids. The CDR3 reads CASSFTGPNQPQHF. CDR3 in DNA: TGTGCCAGCAGCTTTACAGGGCCCAATCAGCCCCAGCATTTT.

V is TRBV5-6 and J is TRBJ1-1; D not resolved. Germline CDR1 SGHDT, CDR2 YYEEEE. V dropped 5 bases and J dropped 3 bases, with 11 bases sitting between them. The CDR3 spans 13 residues. CDR3 amino acids: CASSPFRDTEAFF. CDR3 DNA: TGTGCCAGCAGTCCGTTTCGGGACACTGAAGCTTTCTTT. The entire variable domain, with the rest obtained from reference TRBV5-6 and TRBJ1-1, is as follows: DAGVTQSPTHLIKTRGQQVTLRCSPKSGHDTVSWYQQALGQGPQFIFQYYEEEERQRGNFPDRFSGHQFPNYSSELNVNALLLGDSALYLCASSPFRDTEAFFGQGTRLTVV.

This clone has just a few counts. The chain has TRBV7-2 and TRBJ2-5, with D unresolved. Germline V CDR1 and CDR2: SGHTA, FQGNSA. V shed 4 bases and J shed 1 base, with 10 bases lying between them. The CDR3 is 14 residues long. The CDR3 sequence is CASSSRWAQETQYF. The CDR3 DNA follows: TGTGCCAGCAGCTCCAGATGGGCCCAAGAGACCCAGTACTTC.

The chain combines TRBV18 with TRBJ1-1, with D unclear. V dropped 3 bases and J dropped 7 bases, with 12 bases sitting between them. The V gene's germline CDR1 is KGHSH and CDR2 LQKENI. The CDR3 covers 13 residues. CDR3 residues: CASSPLDGNEAFF. The CDR3 DNA sequence: TGTGCCAGCTCACCTTTGGACGGGAATGAAGCTTTCTTT.

This sequence joins TRBV6-6 and TRBJ2-3; D is possibly TRBD1 (5 bases). The germline V gene encodes CDR1 MNHNY and CDR2 SVGAGI (reference sequence). V was trimmed by 0 bases and J by 0 bases, leaving 7 bases between them. The CDR3 is 15 residues long. This CDR3 reads CASSYSTGSTDTQYF. CDR3 sequence (DNA): TGTGCCAGCAGTTACTCAACAGGAAGCACAGATACGCAGTATTTT.

Worth noting for this clone: The same CDR3 can be traced to other DNA sequences in this sample. The chain has TRBV10-2 and TRBJ1-5; D unresolved. This CDR3 is 13 amino acids long. CDR1 is WSHSY, CDR2 SAAADI, per germline. Deletions cut 6 bases from V and 5 bases from J, with 11 bases between. CDR3 loop: CASRSQSHQPQHF. The CDR3 nucleotides read TGCGCCAGCAGGTCCCAATCCCATCAGCCCCAGCATTTT.

This clone was seen once. V is TRBV7-2 and J is TRBJ2-7; 9 nucleotides align to TRBD2. The CDR3 runs 14 residues. J was trimmed by 7 bases and V by 5 bases; bases with no gene match: 9. The germline CDR1 and CDR2 sequences are SGHTA and FQGNSA. Here the CDR3 reads CASSRIAGVGEQYF. In DNA form, the CDR3 reads TGTGCCAGCAGCCGTATAGCGGGAGTCGGAGAGCAGTACTTC.

This clone has more than one count but fewer than ten. The rearrangement uses TRBV18 and TRBJ2-5; no clear D. This CDR3 contains 17 residues. V lost 2 bases and J lost 0, with 16 bases in between. Germline CDR1 KGHSH, CDR2 LQKENI. The CDR3 sequence: CASSPRRNYRYQETQYF. As DNA, the CDR3 is TGTGCCAGCTCACCAAGGCGGAACTATAGGTACCAAGAGACCCAGTACTTC.